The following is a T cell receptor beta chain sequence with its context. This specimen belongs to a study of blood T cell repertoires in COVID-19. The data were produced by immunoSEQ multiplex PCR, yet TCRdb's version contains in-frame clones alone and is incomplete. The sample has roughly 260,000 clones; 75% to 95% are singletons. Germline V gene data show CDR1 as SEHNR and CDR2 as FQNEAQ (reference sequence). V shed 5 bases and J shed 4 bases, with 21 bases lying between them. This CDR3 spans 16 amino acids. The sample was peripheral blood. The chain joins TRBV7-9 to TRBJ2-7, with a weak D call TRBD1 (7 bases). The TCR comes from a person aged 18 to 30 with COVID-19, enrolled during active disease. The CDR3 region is CASSPGGLGQPYEQYF. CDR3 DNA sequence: TGTGCCAGCAGCCCCGGAGGGCTGGGACAGCCATACGAGCAGTACTTC.